Listed below are T cell receptor beta chains from one sample, sequenced in a study of blood T cell repertoires in COVID-19. Only in-frame clones appear in the TCRdb table, and some are missing; sequencing was by immunoSEQ multiplex PCR. The table records 150,000 or so clones, roughly four fifths of them present only once. The sample was peripheral blood. Receptors originate from a man between 65 and 80 years old who had recovered from COVID-19. Each CDR3 is given without its conserved first and last residue.

v_call cdr3_aa
TRBV7-2 ASSLKPRGTGEDEKLF
TRBV18 ASSPAYTLQGEQY
TRBV6-6 ASSRTESSSSSTYEQY
TRBV4-3 ASSLSGLDTEAF
TRBV29-1 SVERTGKNTEAF
TRBV3-1/TRBV3-2 ASSRDIRSEKLF
TRBV6-5 ASTPGFSYEQY
TRBV3-1/TRBV3-2 ASSQNPRYGYT
TRBV18 ASSQGTNEKLF
TRBV27 ASRRGQNTGELF
TRBV4-1 ASSHLLAGVSTGELF
TRBV30 AWSASIYEQY
TRBV7-8 ASSLVGLKGNQPQH
TRBV7-9 ASSPNDITDTQY
TRBV20-1 SVRGPDTQY
TRBV9 ASSVGPGDSYGYT
TRBV3-1/TRBV3-2 ASSQDSGDSYEQY
TRBV14 ASSPGTESSYNSPLH
TRBV7-2 ASSLSTGITDTQY
TRBV5-4 ASSLVAGGQETQY
TRBV2 ASSWEPRRGYGYT
TRBV5-4 ASSPFGQPQH
TRBV6-2/TRBV6-3 ASSQSRPYGYT
TRBV7-7 ASSEGADYEQY
TRBV28 ASSWGEETQY
TRBV19 ASSRSGEYNEQF
TRBV28 ASRPGLAGVTGELF
TRBV3-1/TRBV3-2 ASSQGAVNTEAF
TRBV10-2 ASSESWDRGDTIY
TRBV27 ASSQRAAYEQY
TRBV3-1/TRBV3-2 ASSQDFGAGNQPQH
TRBV19 ASSIPDSPYEQY
TRBV28 ASNSPIQETQY
TRBV5-4 ASSPMRGRTDTQY
TRBV14 ASRHTSGSYNEQF
TRBV28 ASSEGTANTEAF
TRBV7-2 ASSPREGPYEQF
TRBV19 ASSIELSSNYGYT
TRBV5-1 ASRFPGEGTEAF
TRBV6-1 ASSEHTGNYGYT
TRBV4-3 ASSQDFAGVADTQY
TRBV5-5 ASSSGSGANVLT
TRBV7-8 ASSLPGAFSGNTIY
TRBV9 ASSVETGTEAF
TRBV18 ASSPIGQTNEQF
TRBV6-5 ASSYLGQGNTIY
TRBV19 ASSTRQGADTQY
TRBV6-5 ASRQGAWGELF
TRBV10-1 ASSGGGGQPQH
TRBV28 ASTVNNEQF
TRBV6-4 ASSGGLAGDTQY
TRBV9 ASSVRGSNEQF